Shown below are 20 T cell receptor beta chains from a single sample sequenced in a study of blood T cell repertoires in COVID-19. Repertoires were generated with immunoSEQ multiplex PCR, while TCRdb's copy carries only in-frame clones and drops some. Among roughly 140,000 clones, about 80% were seen once, and the ten largest hold roughly 8.6%. Material for sequencing was peripheral blood. The receptor source for this set is an elderly woman in a cohort sampled during active or convalescent COVID-19.

The rearrangement links TRBV6-5 to TRBJ2-7; 10 nucleotides match TRBD2. Trimming at V came to 7 bases and at J to 3 bases, leaving 3 bases not matched to a gene. The CDR3 contains 13 residues. Per the germline V gene, CDR1 is MNHEY and CDR2 is SVGAGI. The CDR3 coding sequence is TGTGCCAGCATGGCTAGCGGGGGCTACGAGCAGTACGTC. Protein product: CASMASGGYEQYV.

The rearrangement uses TRBV9 and TRBJ1-2; 11 bases match TRBD1. The CDR3 runs 19 residues. Germline values: CDR1 SGDLS, CDR2 YYNGEE. V was clipped by 3 bases and J by 0 bases; unmatched bases: 13. In DNA form, the CDR3 reads TGTGCCAGCAGCGCTCATCCCGGGGGACAGGGGGAAACTAACTATGGCTACACCTTC. Translated, it gives CASSAHPGGQGETNYGYTF.

The chain joins TRBV7-2 to TRBJ1-4; no reliable D call. The CDR3 totals 14 residues. Germline V CDR1 and CDR2: SGHTA, FQGNSA. The V end lost 5 bases, the J end lost 7 bases, and 14 bases lay between the germline ends. This chain's CDR3 is CASSPSPMGEKLFF. As DNA, the CDR3 is TGTGCCAGCAGCCCTAGCCCCATGGGTGAAAAACTGTTTTTT.

V and J are TRBV24-1 and TRBJ2-1; 9 nucleotides line up with TRBD2. V was clipped by 4 bases and J by 7 bases; unmatched bases: 4. This CDR3 has 14 amino acids. The germline V gene has CDR1 KGHDR and CDR2 SFDVKD. The DNA of the CDR3 is TGTGCCACCAGTGACACTAGCGGGCCGAATGAGCAGTTCTTC. It codes for CATSDTSGPNEQFF.

The CDR3 nucleotides read TGTGCCAGCAGTGCTCAGGGACTAGCTCTCAATGAGCAGTTCTTC. Residues: CASSAQGLALNEQFF. The chain carries TRBV27 and TRBJ2-1; 9 nucleotides line up with TRBD2. The CDR3 sequence is 15 residues long. V shed 5 bases and J 6 bases; nucleotides not matched to a gene: 8. Germline lookup yields CDR1 MNHEY and CDR2 SMNVEV (reference sequence).

The chain uses TRBV5-5 and TRBJ2-5, with a possible D match to TRBD1 (5 bases). The CDR3 loop spans 13 amino acids. Trimming removed 0 bases from V and 5 bases from J, with 8 bases in between. CDR1 is SGHKS, CDR2 YYEKEE, per germline (reference sequence). The CDR3 DNA reads TGTGCCAGCAGCTTGGGGGCAGGGGAGACCCAGTACTTC. Translated: CASSLGAGETQYF.

The genes are TRBV19 and TRBJ1-1; possible D gene TRBD1, 5 bases. The CDR3 length is 12 residues. V lost 2 bases and J 11 bases, leaving 12 bases between the germline ends. CDR1 is LNHDA and CDR2 is SQIVND in the germline V gene (reference sequence). In DNA form, the CDR3 reads TGTGCCAGTAGTATACGACAGAATCGGGCTTTCTTT. Protein sequence: CASSIRQNRAFF.

The V call is TRBV27, the J call TRBJ2-7, with D perhaps TRBD1 (5 bases). The CDR3 extends over 15 amino acids. The V end was cut by 3 bases, the J end by 0 bases, with 12 bases between. Germline loops: CDR1 MNHEY, CDR2 SMNVEV (reference sequence). The CDR3 DNA is TGTGCCAGCAGTTTTGTGGGGCGCAGCTCCTACGAGCAGTACTTC. Amino acid sequence: CASSFVGRSSYEQYF.

V gene TRBV6-2 or TRBV6-3 combines with J gene TRBJ2-7; 7 bases are a match to TRBD2. J gave up 6 bases and V 4 bases, and 12 bases lay outside the gene matches. This CDR3 has 15 residues. CDR1 is MNHEY, CDR2 SVGEGT, per germline. CDR3 protein: CASSSPGLPQSEQYV. CDR3 DNA: TGTGCCAGCAGTTCTCCGGGACTACCCCAGAGCGAGCAGTACGTC.

The chain carries TRBV2 and TRBJ2-5; TRBD1 agrees at 10 bases. J gave up 4 bases and V 6 bases, and 11 bases lay outside the gene matches. Germline V gene lookup returns CDR1 SNHLY and CDR2 FYNNEI. This CDR3 contains 16 residues. Here the CDR3 reads CASRGSGTGVGETQYF. The CDR3 DNA sequence: TGTGCCAGCAGAGGATCCGGGACAGGGGTAGGAGAGACCCAGTACTTC.

The count of this clone is one. This chain uses TRBV18 with TRBJ1-1; D not certain. The CDR3 is 12 amino acids. CDR1 and CDR2 (germline): KGHSH, LQKENI. V lost 6 bases, J lost 4 bases, and 9 bases lay in between. The CDR3: CASSRVGTEAFF. The CDR3 DNA reads TGTGCCAGCTCCCGGGTGGGCACTGAAGCTTTCTTT.

This clone appeared once. The V and J genes are TRBV19 and TRBJ1-2; D possibly corresponds to TRBD1 (5 bases). The CDR3 extends over 15 amino acids. Germline-derived CDR1 and CDR2 are LNHDA and SQIVND (reference sequence). V was shortened by 4 bases and J by 4 bases, with 16 bases between the two germline ends. CDR3 DNA: TGTGCCAGTAGTAGGTTGGGGCCGGTGATCTATGGCTACACCTTC. Translated: CASSRLGPVIYGYTF.

The genes are TRBV7-6 and TRBJ2-3; tentatively, D is TRBD2 (5 bases). The CDR3 spans 13 residues. V dropped 2 bases and J dropped 6 bases, with 9 bases sitting between them. Germline CDR1 is SGHVS and CDR2 is FNYEAQ. The CDR3 reads CASSLLAHDTQYF. CDR3 coding DNA: TGTGCCAGCAGCTTACTAGCCCATGATACGCAGTATTTT. Based on the CDR3 plus reference TRBV7-6 and TRBJ2-3, the full variable domain is GAGVSQSPRYKVTKRGQDVALRCDPISGHVSLYWYRQALGQGPEFLTYFNYEAQQDKSGLPNDRFSAERPEGSISTLTIQRTEQRDSAMYRCASSLLAHDTQYFGPGTRLTVL.

The chain combines TRBV10-2 with TRBJ2-3; 11 bases are shared with TRBD2. V trimming: 4 bases; J trimming: 3 bases; junction bases outside the gene matches: 6. CDR1 and CDR2 from the germline V gene are WSHSY and SAAADI. CDR3 length: 16 residues. CDR3 region: CASSGRLAGTTDTQYF. CDR3 bases: TGCGCCAGCAGTGGAAGACTAGCGGGGACTACAGATACGCAGTATTTT.

The genes are TRBV6-5 and TRBJ1-1; no clear D gene. V shed 6 bases and J shed 1 base, with 6 bases lying between them. The CDR3 runs to 12 residues. The germline V gene encodes CDR1 MNHEY and CDR2 SVGAGI. The CDR3 DNA reads as TGTGCCAGCAGAAGAGGGAACACTGAAGCTTTCTTT. Translated, it gives CASRRGNTEAFF.

The chain joins TRBV6-4 to TRBJ2-7; 7 bases map to TRBD1. The junction had 8 bases not matched to a gene; V was cut back by 3 bases and J by 3 bases. The CDR3 sequence is 15 residues long. Germline lookup yields CDR1 MRHNA and CDR2 SNTAGT. The CDR3 nucleotides read TGTGCCAGCAGTGATAAGGGACAGCCCTGCTACGAGCAGTACGTC. This translates into CASSDKGQPCYEQYV.

This clone showed up just once. V and J are TRBV7-2 and TRBJ2-4, with TRBD2 identical over 9 bases. Germline values: CDR1 SGHTA, CDR2 FQGNSA. V lost 0 bases to trimming and J lost 9 bases; unmatched junction nucleotides: 9. This CDR3 has 16 amino acids. The CDR3 protein is CASSLARGGGASIQYF. CDR3 nucleotide sequence: TGTGCCAGCAGCTTAGCGCGAGGCGGGGGGGCGAGCATTCAGTACTTC.

V usage is TRBV7-3 and J usage is TRBJ1-1; 9 nucleotides line up with TRBD1. After removal of 3 bases from V and 5 bases from J, the junction contained 4 bases not matched to a gene. From germline, CDR1 is SGHTA and CDR2 FQGTGA. The CDR3 loop spans 14 amino acids. As DNA, the CDR3 is TGTGCCAGCAGCTTGACAGGGGGAAGGACTGAAGCTTTCTTT. Its translation: CASSLTGGRTEAFF.

The chain carries TRBV12-5 and TRBJ1-5; D gene unclear. The CDR3 totals 16 residues. V was clipped by 2 bases and J by 4 bases, with 15 bases between them. Germline V lookup: CDR1 LGHNT, CDR2 FRNRAP. The CDR3 is CASGLYPAGRNQPQHF. In DNA form, the CDR3 reads TGTGCTAGTGGTTTGTATCCGGCTGGGCGAAATCAGCCCCAGCATTTT.

The gene calls are TRBV6-6 and TRBJ2-1; tentative D call: TRBD2 (6 bases). CDR1 and CDR2 from the germline V gene are MNHNY and SVGAGI (reference sequence). The V end was cut by 5 bases, the J end by 4 bases, with 9 bases between. The CDR3 sequence is 13 residues long. The CDR3 loop reads CASSRDLYNEQFF. CDR3 coding DNA: TGTGCCAGCAGTAGGGACTTATACAATGAGCAGTTCTTC.